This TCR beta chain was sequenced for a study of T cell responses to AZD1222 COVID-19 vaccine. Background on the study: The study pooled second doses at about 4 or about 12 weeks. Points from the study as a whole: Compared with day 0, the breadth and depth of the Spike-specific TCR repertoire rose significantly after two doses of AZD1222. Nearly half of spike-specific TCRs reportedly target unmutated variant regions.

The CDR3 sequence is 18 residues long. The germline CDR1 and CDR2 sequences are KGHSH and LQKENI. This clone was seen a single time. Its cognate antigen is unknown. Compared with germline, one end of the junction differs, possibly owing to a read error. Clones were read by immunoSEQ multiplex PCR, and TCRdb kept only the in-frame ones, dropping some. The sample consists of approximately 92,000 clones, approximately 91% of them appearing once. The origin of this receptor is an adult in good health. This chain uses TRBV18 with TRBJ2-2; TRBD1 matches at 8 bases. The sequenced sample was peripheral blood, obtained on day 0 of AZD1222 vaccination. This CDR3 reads CASSPLQPQGANTGELFF. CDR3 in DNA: TGTGCCAGCTCCCCACTACAACCACAGGGGGCGAACACCGGGGAGCTGTTTTTT.